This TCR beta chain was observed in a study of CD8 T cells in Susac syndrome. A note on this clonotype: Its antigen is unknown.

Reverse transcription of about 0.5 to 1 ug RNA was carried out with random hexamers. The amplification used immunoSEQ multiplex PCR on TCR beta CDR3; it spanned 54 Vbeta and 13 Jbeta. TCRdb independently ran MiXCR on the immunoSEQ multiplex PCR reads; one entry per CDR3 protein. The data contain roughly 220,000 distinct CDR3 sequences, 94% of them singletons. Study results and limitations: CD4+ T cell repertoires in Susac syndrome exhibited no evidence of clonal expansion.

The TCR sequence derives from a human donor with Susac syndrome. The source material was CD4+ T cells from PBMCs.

Here the CDR3 reads CASSQAIQGVREKLFF. The CDR3 DNA follows: TGCGCCAGCAGCCAAGCTATCCAGGGGGTCAGAGAAAAACTGTTTTTT. The V call is TRBV4-3, the J call TRBJ1-4; 7 nucleotides line up with TRBD1. The ends lost 1 base at V and 8 bases at J; junction bases unmatched: 10. Germline V lookup: CDR1 LGHNA, CDR2 YSLEER. The CDR3 extends over 16 amino acids.